This record covers a single T cell receptor beta chain. Its antigen remains unidentified. The authors ran the assay at deep level. Source study methods: Without quality scores, immunoSEQ junctional reads could not be filtered like full-length reads. The assay was immunoSEQ multiplex PCR, and TCRdb's table has in-frame clones only and misses some. The V and J calls and clone size were taken over from that table, and D and trimming were inferred from the DNA. In the table there are just under 95,000 clones, almost 70% of which are singletons. The CDR3 is 15 residues long. V lost 7 bases and J lost 2; bases outside the gene matches: 8. Germline CDR1 reads SGHRS; CDR2 reads YFSETQ. Each sample came from a Caucasian adult donor living in Nashville, Tennessee. The data were obtained in a study of shared clonotypes between healthy human individuals. General study points: Naive subsets generally had larger estimated richness than memory subsets.

This TCR was recovered from a man under 40 in good health. This chain joins TRBV5-1 and TRBJ2-3; 9 bases are a match to TRBD2. Sequences were obtained from memory CD8+ T cells sorted from blood. The subset: CD45RO+ cells pooled with CCR7-negative TemRA cells. The DNA for the CDR3 is TGCGCCAGCCGGATGACTAGCGGACACACAGATACGCAGTATTTT. It specifies CASRMTSGHTDTQYF.